The 29 T cell receptor beta chains given below trace back to one sample, sequenced in a study of CXCR3-negative and CXCR3-positive naive CD8 T cells. Study-wide findings and caveats: Higher TRB CDR3 hydrophobicity marked CXCR3-positive naive cells relative to CXCR3-negative naive cells.

Their antigens are not known. UMI labels and 5' RACE were used to prepare the TRB cDNA libraries. TCRdb re-analyzed the 5' RACE reads; it lists each CDR3 protein once, without DNA. Its listing shows more than 80,000 distinct CDR3 sequences. The sequenced sample was naive CXCR3+ CD8+ T cells from blood. Stated subset: CD45RO-CCR7+CD27+CD95- naive CD8+ T cells expressing CXCR3 (TNR3+). The source is a human donor in good health. Some clones in this sample may be carry-over from other donors' samples.

The chain uses TRBV13 and TRBJ2-7. The CDR3 is 14 residues long. Germline V gene sequence: CDR1 PRHDT, CDR2 FYEKMQ (reference sequence). The CDR3 region is CASSKGNQRYEQYF. Full variable domain (rest looked up from reference TRBV13 and TRBJ2-7): AAGVIQSPRHLIKEKRETATLKCYPIPRHDTVYWYQQGPGQDPQFLISFYEKMQSDKGSIPDRFSAQQFSDYHSELNMSSLELGDSALYFCASSKGNQRYEQYFGPGTRLTVT.

The chain uses TRBV28 and TRBJ2-3; TCRdb gives TRBD1 as the D gene, but with no DNA this cannot be confirmed. Germline CDR1 MDHEN, CDR2 SYDVKM. The CDR3 sequence is 17 residues long. Here the CDR3 reads CASSPVLASESTDTQYF. The entire variable domain, with the rest obtained from reference TRBV28 and TRBJ2-3, is as follows: DVKVTQSSRYLVKRTGEKVFLECVQDMDHENMFWYRQDPGLGLRLIYFSYDVKMKEKGDIPEGYSVSREKKERFSLILESASTNQTSMYLCASSPVLASESTDTQYFGPGTRLTVL.

The J gene is TRBJ1-1, the V gene TRBV7-6; the TRBD1 assignment by TCRdb is unverifiable without DNA. This CDR3 has 16 residues. Germline V gene lookup returns CDR1 SGHVS and CDR2 FNYEAQ. CDR3 amino acids: CASSLAPGQLNTEAFF.

The J gene is TRBJ1-1, the V gene TRBV11-2. This CDR3 comprises 14 residues. From germline, CDR1 is SGHAT and CDR2 FQNNGV. CDR3 protein: CASSLAGENTEAFF.

This rearrangement joins TRBV6-5 to TRBJ2-3; without DNA, the TCRdb call of TRBD2 cannot be checked. CDR1 is MNHEY, CDR2 SVGAGI, per germline. This CDR3 spans 16 amino acids. CDR3 residues: CACSYSTAGLTDTQYF.

The gene calls are TRBV11-2 and TRBJ2-3; TCRdb gives TRBD2 as the D gene, but with no DNA this cannot be confirmed. Germline CDR1 is SGHAT and CDR2 is FQNNGV. The CDR3 is made up of 16 amino acids. The CDR3 loop is CASRGTSGGITDTQYF.

J is TRBJ2-3 and V is TRBV7-9. The germline V gene has CDR1 SEHNR and CDR2 FQNEAQ (reference sequence). The CDR3 is 14 amino acids. This chain's CDR3 is CASSYAEGTDTQYF.

This chain links TRBV6-4 with TRBJ1-1; TCRdb picks TRBD1, but there is no DNA to check that call. Germline lookup yields CDR1 MRHNA and CDR2 SNTAGT. The CDR3 contains 14 residues. The CDR3 reads CASSNRGLETEAFF.

This chain's CDR3 is CASRSDRGFYEQYF. The V call is TRBV7-2, the J call TRBJ2-7; TCRdb's assignment of TRBD1 cannot be checked, as there is no DNA. Germline V gene lookup returns CDR1 SGHTA and CDR2 FQGNSA. The CDR3 is made up of 14 amino acids.

The rearrangement joins TRBV6-6 to TRBJ2-3; the D gene TCRdb calls, TRBD2, cannot be checked with no DNA. The CDR3 is 17 residues long. Per the germline V gene, CDR1 is MNHNY and CDR2 is SVGAGI (reference sequence). CDR3 region: CASSYAERGTSTDTQYF.

J is TRBJ2-6 and V is TRBV6-5; TCRdb's D call of TRBD2 is untestable without DNA. The V gene's germline CDR1 is MNHEY and CDR2 SVGAGI. This CDR3 is built from 20 residues. CDR3 sequence: CASSTSPLGQGPSGANVLTF.

This rearrangement joins TRBV20-1 to TRBJ2-7; the TCRdb call, TRBD2, lacks DNA for checking. Per the germline V gene, CDR1 is DFQATT and CDR2 is SNEGSKA (reference sequence). The CDR3 totals 14 residues. CDR3 residues: CSARVASGSYEQYF.

The chain links TRBV28 to TRBJ2-7. This CDR3 has 14 residues. Germline CDR1 is MDHEN and CDR2 is SYDVKM. The CDR3 protein is CASSFLEVGYEQYF. The full variable domain, with the rest looked up from reference TRBV28 and TRBJ2-7, is DVKVTQSSRYLVKRTGEKVFLECVQDMDHENMFWYRQDPGLGLRLIYFSYDVKMKEKGDIPEGYSVSREKKERFSLILESASTNQTSMYLCASSFLEVGYEQYFGPGTRLTVT.

The rearrangement joins TRBV12-3 or TRBV12-4 to TRBJ2-2; as DNA is missing, the TRBD1 call by TCRdb cannot be tested. The CDR3 loop spans 20 amino acids. CDR3 residues: CASSPFLQGQGEANTGELFF.

This chain links TRBV20-1 with TRBJ2-1. CDR1 DFQATT and CDR2 SNEGSKA come from the germline V gene (reference sequence). CDR3 length equals 12 residues. The CDR3 loop reads CSARGLQAEQFF.

The genes are TRBV21-1 and TRBJ2-7; TCRdb outputs TRBD1, but without DNA this stays unchecked. TRBV21-1 is reported as a pseudogene. The CDR3 sequence is 14 residues long. CDR3 sequence reads: CASSASGQGYEQYF.

This CDR3 reads CASSSPWIIQGTEAFF. The genes are TRBV28 and TRBJ1-1; TCRdb picks TRBD1, but there is no DNA to check that call. The CDR3 contains 16 residues. Per germline, CDR1 MDHEN and CDR2 SYDVKM.

The chain combines TRBV7-9 with TRBJ1-1. This CDR3 region has 14 residues. CDR1 is SEHNR and CDR2 is FQNEAQ in the germline V gene (reference sequence). CDR3 sequence: CASSLVSTGPEAFF. Combining the CDR3 with reference TRBV7-9 and TRBJ1-1 gives the whole variable domain DTGVSQNPRHKITKRGQNVTFRCDPISEHNRLYWYRQTLGQGPEFLTYFQNEAQLEKSRLLSDRFSAERPKGSFSTLEIQRTEQGDSAMYLCASSLVSTGPEAFFGQGTRLTVV.

This rearrangement joins TRBV7-2 to TRBJ2-7; TCRdb proposes TRBD1, but this gene call is untestable without DNA. The length of the CDR3 is 15 residues. The germline V gene encodes CDR1 SGHTA and CDR2 FQGNSA. CDR3 in amino acids: CASSDWGQGFYEQYF.

The genes are TRBV10-3 and TRBJ2-7. The germline CDR1 and CDR2 sequences are ENHRY and SYGVKD. The CDR3 extends over 14 amino acids. CDR3 sequence reads: CAISETMGTYEQYF.

V gene TRBV25-1 combines with J gene TRBJ2-5; the D gene TCRdb calls, TRBD2, cannot be checked with no DNA. Germline V gives CDR1 MGHDK, CDR2 SYGVNS. The CDR3 sequence is 18 residues long. CDR3 loop: CASSELTSGTYFQETQYF.

The chain couples TRBV29-1 to TRBJ2-5; TCRdb names TRBD1, which stays unverified in the absence of DNA. The germline V gene encodes CDR1 SQVTM and CDR2 ANQGSEA. The CDR3 covers 12 residues. The CDR3 here is CSHQGVEETQYF.

The V and J genes are TRBV5-4 and TRBJ2-1; TCRdb's assignment of TRBD2 cannot be checked, as there is no DNA. The CDR3 contains 13 residues. Germline V gene lookup returns CDR1 SGHNT and CDR2 YYREEE (reference sequence). The CDR3 loop reads CASSFLAGGEQFF.

This chain uses TRBV20-1 with TRBJ1-2. The length of the CDR3 is 15 residues. Germline V gives CDR1 DFQATT, CDR2 SNEGSKA (reference sequence). The CDR3 protein is CSARDGDSFNYGYTF.

The gene calls are TRBV12-3 or TRBV12-4 and TRBJ2-5. This CDR3 is 13 amino acids long. CDR3 amino acids: CASSLWSQETQYF.

The J gene is TRBJ2-1, the V gene TRBV6-1; lacking DNA, the TRBD1 call made by TCRdb goes unchecked. This CDR3 has 15 residues. The V gene's germline CDR1 is MNHNS and CDR2 SASEGT. The CDR3 loop reads CASSESGTGENEQFF.

This clonotype is classed as medium-sized by frequency. The CDR3 here is CASSLNTGELFF. The chain combines TRBV7-6 with TRBJ2-2. CDR3 length: 12 residues. Germline CDR1 and CDR2: SGHVS and FNYEAQ. The full variable domain, completed using reference TRBV7-6 and TRBJ2-2, is GAGVSQSPRYKVTKRGQDVALRCDPISGHVSLYWYRQALGQGPEFLTYFNYEAQQDKSGLPNDRFSAERPEGSISTLTIQRTEQRDSAMYRCASSLNTGELFFGEGSRLTVL.

The genes are TRBV5-1 and TRBJ2-3. This CDR3 contains 13 residues. Germline CDR1 reads SGHRS; CDR2 reads YFSETQ. The CDR3 region is CASSLIPPDTQYF.

The chain recombines TRBV29-1 with TRBJ2-7; the D call from TCRdb, TRBD1, cannot be confirmed without DNA. The CDR3 spans 13 residues. The germline gives CDR1 SQVTM, CDR2 ANQGSEA. The CDR3 region is CSVEVGTGYEQYF.